This T cell receptor beta chain is drawn from a study of CD8 T cells in ankylosing spondylitis. TCRdb re-called the 5' RACE reads with MiXCR, one entry per CDR3 protein. Here the sample spans more than 150,000 distinct CDR3 sequences, about 18% being singletons. Per germline, CDR1 DFQATT and CDR2 SNEGSKA (reference sequence). Trimming cost V 1 base and J 6 bases, with 15 bases left between them. The CDR3 sequence is 15 residues long. This clonotype was recorded at least ten times. The clonotype was recovered from a male donor under 30 with ankylosing spondylitis or in good health (not recorded which). Material: blood, either unsorted or a sorted T cell fraction (not recorded which). The rearrangement joins TRBV20-1 to TRBJ2-2, with D perhaps matching TRBD2 (5 bases). The CDR3 coding sequence is TGCAGTGCTAGAGCCCCCAGGCTAGCCGCCGGGGAGCTGTTTTTT. The encoded protein is CSARAPRLAAGELFF.